A single sample gave rise to the 31 T cell receptor beta chains below, sequenced in a study of blood T cells in healthy people across ages. Through a sample-barcoded 5' primer and a J-beta primer mix, a second PCR was run for 7 to 11 cycles. TCRdb called the 5' RACE reads again in MiXCR, with one record for every CDR3 protein. The profile shows about 1,000,000 distinct CDR3 sequences, around 45% of them singletons. The sample taken for sequencing was blood. Source of these receptors: a woman in her sixties in good health.

The V call is TRBV12-3 or TRBV12-4, the J call TRBJ1-1; perhaps TRBD1 as D (5 bases). This CDR3 is 14 amino acids long. The V and J ends lost 5 bases and 4 bases respectively, with 14 bases between them. Written as DNA, the CDR3 is TGTGCCAGCAGTGCCGCAGGAAGGGGCACTGAAGCTTTCTTT. It specifies CASSAAGRGTEAFF.

This clonotype showed up just once. The chain links TRBV27 to TRBJ1-6, with D possibly TRBD1 on 5 matching bases. Germline V gives CDR1 MNHEY, CDR2 SMNVEV (reference sequence). The CDR3 extends over 15 amino acids. Trimming left V 7 bases short and J 7 bases short, with 17 bases between. For the CDR3, the DNA is TGTGCCAGCACGCGGGGCGATTGGGGAAATTCACCCCTCCACTTT. It yields the protein CASTRGDWGNSPLHF.

This clonotype was recorded a few times. The gene calls are TRBV2 and TRBJ2-4; D possibly corresponds to TRBD1 (6 bases). Matching the DNA end better, TRBJ2-7 makes the J call doubtful. The length of the CDR3 is 14 residues. The germline V gene has CDR1 SNHLY and CDR2 FYNNEI. CDR3 DNA sequence: TGTGCCAGCAGTGAAGCCGACAGGAAATACGAGCAGTACTTC. This translates into CASSEADRKYEQYF.

The table lists this clonotype with a few counts. The chain is built from TRBV20-1 and TRBJ1-4; D remains unclear. Looked up from germline, CDR1 is DFQATT and CDR2 is SNEGSKA (reference sequence). The CDR3 has 12 amino acids. With 4 bases removed from V and 3 bases from J, the gap between germline ends came to 6 bases. CDR3 nucleotides: TGCAGTGCTATGGGTTCTAATGAAAAACTGTTTTTT. It encodes CSAMGSNEKLFF.

Note on this clonotype: Lacking the conserved final phenylalanine or tryptophan, this CDR3 likely reflects a read error. This chain uses TRBV6-2 or TRBV6-3 with TRBJ2-3, with 7 nucleotides matching TRBD2. This CDR3 spans 15 amino acids. The V and J ends lost 4 bases and 3 bases, in that order; junction bases with no gene match: 7. Germline V gene data show CDR1 as MNHEY and CDR2 as SVGEGT. CDR3 sequence: CASSLLATHTDTQYS. The CDR3 coding sequence is TGTGCCAGCAGTTTACTAGCGACGCATACAGATACGCAGTATTCT.

This rearrangement joins TRBV6-1 to TRBJ2-4; D perhaps matches TRBD2 (6 bases). The CDR3 contains 17 residues. V was pared by 1 base and J by 8 bases, with 21 bases between. Germline V gene sequence: CDR1 MNHNS, CDR2 SASEGT. CDR3 bases: TGTGCCAGCAGTGAAGGGGACTCCCGGGGTCGGGCGGACATTCAGTACTTC. Its protein product is CASSEGDSRGRADIQYF.

The sample holds one count of this clonotype. The chain recombines TRBV7-6 with TRBJ2-3, with D perhaps given as TRBD1 or TRBD2 (6 bases each). Germline CDR1 and CDR2: SGHVS and FNYEAQ. With 0 bases removed from V and 6 bases from J, the gap between germline ends came to 16 bases. The CDR3 length is 16 residues. CDR3 protein: CASSLARGHPGDTQYF. The CDR3 DNA is TGTGCCAGCAGCTTAGCCCGGGGGCACCCGGGGGATACGCAGTATTTT. Drawing the rest from reference TRBV7-6 and TRBJ2-3, the complete variable domain is GAGVSQSPRYKVTKRGQDVALRCDPISGHVSLYWYRQALGQGPEFLTYFNYEAQQDKSGLPNDRFSAERPEGSISTLTIQRTEQRDSAMYRCASSLARGHPGDTQYFGPGTRLTVL.

The chain couples TRBV4-1 to TRBJ2-2; 8 nucleotides align to TRBD2. There are 16 residues in the CDR3. Germline-derived CDR1 and CDR2 are MGHRA and YSYEKL. The V and J ends lost 1 base and 6 bases, in that order; junction bases with no gene match: 7. In DNA, the CDR3 is TGCGCCAGCAGCCAAGTAGCGGGAAAAGGGGCCGGGGAGCTGTTTTTT. It is translated as CASSQVAGKGAGELFF.

This chain joins TRBV7-2 and TRBJ2-3; no firm D call. Germline lookup yields CDR1 SGHTA and CDR2 FQGNSA. This CDR3 region has 15 residues. The V gene lost 1 base and the J gene lost 1 base, with 9 bases spanning the gap. CDR3 bases: TGTGCCAGCAGCTTAGAAGTAGTTGGCACAGATACGCAGTATTTT. Protein sequence: CASSLEVVGTDTQYF.

This clonotype has a handful of counts. This may stem from a read error, because a much larger clone lies one nucleotide away. This sequence joins TRBV7-6 and TRBJ2-1; a possible D gene is TRBD2 (5 bases). Germline values: CDR1 SGHVS, CDR2 FNYEAQ. The CDR3 is made up of 16 amino acids. V shed 1 base and J shed 6 bases, with 16 bases lying between them. The CDR3 region has the DNA TGTGCCAGCAGCTTAGATGTAGGGATGGCGGGCAATGAGCAGTTCTTC. Protein sequence: CASSLDVGMAGNEQFF.

This clonotype was counted only a few times. The J gene is TRBJ2-7, the V gene TRBV14; TRBD1 matches 9 bases. Unmatched junction bases numbered 4, after V lost 1 base and J lost 3 bases. This CDR3 region has 15 residues. Germline loops: CDR1 SGHDN, CDR2 FVKESK. For the CDR3, the DNA is TGTGCCAGCAGCCAAGCGGGACAGGGCTTCTACGAGCAGTACTTC. It codes for CASSQAGQGFYEQYF.

The rearrangement links TRBV28 to TRBJ2-7; D gene ambiguous. CDR3 size: 12 residues. The ends were cut back, 5 bases at V and 2 bases at J, with 7 bases in the middle. Germline lookup yields CDR1 MDHEN and CDR2 SYDVKM. The CDR3 DNA sequence: TGTGCCAGCAGTACGGAAGCCTACGAGCAGTACTTC. Protein: CASSTEAYEQYF.

The chain has TRBV5-1 and TRBJ2-4; TRBD1 matches at 7 bases. Near its end, the DNA agrees better with TRBJ2-7, so the J call may be wrong. The CDR3 runs 15 residues. Germline CDR1 SGHRS, CDR2 YFSETQ. Here the CDR3 DNA reads TGCGCCAGCAGCCCAGGGACAGCCGACGTGGACGAGCAGTACTTC. It encodes CASSPGTADVDEQYF.

This clonotype was observed a few times. The V call is TRBV3-1, the J call TRBJ2-3; TRBD2 aligns across 8 bases. Trimming at V came to 1 base and at J to 2 bases, leaving 8 bases not matched to a gene. Looked up from germline, CDR1 is LGHDT and CDR2 is YNNKEL (reference sequence). This CDR3 has 17 residues. The CDR3 sequence is CASSQGVIAGFTDTQYF. CDR3 nucleotides: TGTGCCAGCAGCCAAGGTGTTATAGCGGGATTCACAGATACGCAGTATTTT.

This clonotype was recorded a few times. CDR3 region: CASSDPFSAGQGSVWEYF. In nucleotides, the CDR3 is TGTGCCAGCAGTGACCCTTTTAGCGCGGGACAGGGTTCGGTGTGGGAGTACTTC. V is TRBV6-4 and J is TRBJ2-7, with 9 bases that match TRBD1. Germline CDR1 reads MRHNA; CDR2 reads SNTAGT. Germline trimming cut 2 bases from V and 11 bases from J; bases unmatched to any gene: 22. This CDR3 comprises 18 residues.

This clonotype has more than one count but fewer than ten. The chain couples TRBV20-1 to TRBJ1-6, with unresolved D. In germline, CDR1 is DFQATT, CDR2 SNEGSKA (reference sequence). CDR3 length: 13 amino acids. V shed 5 bases and J shed 9 bases, with 14 bases lying between them. The CDR3 sequence is CSASHGESSPLHF. CDR3 sequence (DNA): TGCAGTGCTTCCCATGGGGAAAGTTCACCCCTCCACTTT.

This sequence joins TRBV15 and TRBJ2-4; maybe TRBD2 (6 bases). This CDR3 is built from 18 residues. Looked up from germline, CDR1 is LNHNV and CDR2 is YYDKDF (reference sequence). The V end lost 4 bases, the J end lost 0 bases, and 19 bases lay between the germline ends. The CDR3 sequence is CATSIVRGSGLAKNIQYF. The CDR3 bases are TGTGCCACCAGCATCGTACGGGGGTCGGGGTTAGCCAAAAACATTCAGTACTTC.

This clonotype was observed a few times. The chain is built from TRBV29-1 and TRBJ2-7; 8 nucleotides line up with TRBD2. J was trimmed by 3 bases and V by 1 base; bases with no gene match: 5. The CDR3 has 14 residues. Germline CDR1 is SQVTM and CDR2 is ANQGSEA. The CDR3 here is CSVEGLAGYYEQYF. The CDR3 DNA is TGCAGCGTTGAAGGATTAGCGGGATACTACGAGCAGTACTTC.

V and J are TRBV20-1 and TRBJ2-1; the D gene is possibly TRBD2 (6 bases). Trimming removed 3 bases from V and 8 bases from J, with 17 bases in between. CDR3 size: 14 residues. Germline-derived CDR1 and CDR2 are DFQATT and SNEGSKA (reference sequence). The CDR3 here is CSARAWMEGDEQFF. For the CDR3, the DNA is TGCAGTGCTAGGGCTTGGATGGAGGGCGATGAGCAGTTCTTC.

This clonotype was recorded many times. V is TRBV28 and J is TRBJ2-6, with TRBD1 identical over 9 bases. Germline V lookup: CDR1 MDHEN, CDR2 SYDVKM. V shed 3 bases and J 3 bases; nucleotides not matched to a gene: 3. This CDR3 contains 16 residues. The CDR3 spells CASSFTGGGGANVLTF. CDR3 bases: TGTGCCAGCAGTTTTACAGGGGGCGGTGGGGCCAACGTCCTGACTTTC.

V gene TRBV20-1 combines with J gene TRBJ1-4; possibly TRBD1 for D (5 bases). Germline V CDR1 and CDR2: DFQATT, SNEGSKA (reference sequence). This CDR3 spans 14 amino acids. V lost 6 bases and J 2 bases, leaving 13 bases between the germline ends. The CDR3 protein is CSAGGTSTNEKLFF. CDR3 in DNA: TGCAGTGCCGGAGGGACTTCGACTAATGAAAAACTGTTTTTT.

The rearrangement joins TRBV28 to TRBJ1-2; no clear D. CDR1 is MDHEN and CDR2 is SYDVKM in the germline V gene. Trimming removed 4 bases at V and 8 bases at J, with 8 bases between. CDR3 length: 11 amino acids. The CDR3 region is CASSSRPGYTF. The CDR3 DNA follows: TGTGCCAGCAGTTCACGGCCCGGCTACACCTTC.

CDR3 in amino acids: CASRESGSGRTSGRIKTQYF. CDR3 nucleotide sequence: TGTGCCAGCCGTGAATCGGGCTCAGGGAGAACTAGCGGGAGAATTAAGACCCAGTACTTC. This chain links TRBV11-2 with TRBJ2-5; the match to TRBD2 covers 11 bases. Losses at the gene ends were 8 bases for V and 6 bases for J; bases not matched to a gene: 26. Germline V CDR1 and CDR2: SGHAT, FQNNGV. The CDR3 is made up of 20 amino acids. The whole variable domain, remainder taken from reference TRBV11-2 and TRBJ2-5, is EAGVAQSPRYKIIEKRQSVAFWCNPISGHATLYWYQQILGQGPKLLIQFQNNGVVDDSQLPKDRFSAERLKGVDSTLKIQPAKLEDSAVYLCASRESGSGRTSGRIKTQYFGPGTRLLVL.

In its sample, this clonotype was seen a few times. The V gene is TRBV2, the J gene TRBJ2-7, with 7 nucleotides matching TRBD2. V dropped 3 bases and J dropped 1; count of bases not matched to a gene: 3. CDR3 length: 14 amino acids. The germline gives CDR1 SNHLY, CDR2 FYNNEI. The CDR3 DNA reads TGTGCCAGCAGTGACCTGCGGGGGTCCTACGAGCAGTACTTC. This translates into CASSDLRGSYEQYF.

There are a few counts of this clonotype. V usage is TRBV7-2 and J usage is TRBJ2-1; 10 bases agree with TRBD2. V gave up 0 bases and J gave up 7 bases; unmatched junction bases: 9. The CDR3 totals 17 residues. The germline V gene encodes CDR1 SGHTA and CDR2 FQGNSA. CDR3 bases: TGTGCCAGCAGCTTAGCGCTTGGGATAGCGGGAGGTAATGAGCAGTTCTTC. Residues: CASSLALGIAGGNEQFF.

The CDR3 sequence: CASSVGTQGNEQFF. The CDR3 DNA is TGTGCCAGCAGTGTGGGGACTCAAGGCAATGAGCAGTTCTTC. The rearrangement joins TRBV2 to TRBJ2-1, with TRBD2 as a possible D gene (6 bases). The CDR3 is 14 amino acids. Trimming took off 4 bases at V and 6 bases at J, with 13 bases between the two ends. Germline lookup yields CDR1 SNHLY and CDR2 FYNNEI.

As to this clonotype: The junction and the germline gene differ at one end; a read error may be behind it. The J gene is TRBJ2-7, the V gene TRBV7-2; tentative D call: TRBD2 (5 bases). The CDR3 covers 12 residues. The germline V gene encodes CDR1 SGHTA and CDR2 FQGNSA. The chain's CDR3 is CASSLYEGEQYF. CDR3 DNA sequence: TGCGCCAGCAGCTTGTATGAGGGCGAGCAGTACTTC.

This clonotype has just a few counts. The rearrangement links TRBV12-3 or TRBV12-4 to TRBJ2-3; 8 bases align to TRBD1. The V gene end was trimmed by 3 bases and the J gene end by 3 bases; junction bases not matched to a gene: 5. The length of the CDR3 is 15 residues. The CDR3 protein is CASSFPGGLTDTQYF. CDR3 in DNA: TGTGCCAGCAGTTTTCCAGGGGGCTTGACAGATACGCAGTATTTT.

The table lists this clonotype with a few counts. This chain links TRBV20-1 with TRBJ2-1, with 12 bases that match TRBD2. From germline, CDR1 is DFQATT and CDR2 SNEGSKA (reference sequence). Unmatched junction bases numbered 8, after V lost 5 bases and J lost 6 bases. The CDR3 has 15 amino acids. The CDR3 nucleotides read TGCAGTGCTTACGAACCGGGACTAGCGGGCAATGAGCAGTTCTTC. Protein: CSAYEPGLAGNEQFF.

The chain joins TRBV7-2 to TRBJ2-5, with 7 bases lining up with TRBD1. The CDR3 is 14 amino acids. Trimming took 2 bases from V and 11 from J; bases not matched to a gene: 11. From germline, CDR1 is SGHTA and CDR2 FQGNSA. The CDR3 bases are TGTGCCAGCAGCTTAACACAGGGGTCCGTTGAGCAGTACTTC. This codes for CASSLTQGSVEQYF.

In the case of this clonotype: This could be a read error, since a much larger clone is one nucleotide away. V usage is TRBV5-1 and J usage is TRBJ2-3; perhaps D is TRBD1 or TRBD2 (5 bases each). V gave up 1 base and J gave up 0 bases, with 15 bases separating them. The germline V gene encodes CDR1 SGHRS and CDR2 YFSETQ. The CDR3 runs to 17 residues. The CDR3 nucleotides read TGCGCCAGCAGCTTGATTAACGGGACCTCTAGCACAGATACGCAGTATTTT. Amino acids: CASSLINGTSSTDTQYF.